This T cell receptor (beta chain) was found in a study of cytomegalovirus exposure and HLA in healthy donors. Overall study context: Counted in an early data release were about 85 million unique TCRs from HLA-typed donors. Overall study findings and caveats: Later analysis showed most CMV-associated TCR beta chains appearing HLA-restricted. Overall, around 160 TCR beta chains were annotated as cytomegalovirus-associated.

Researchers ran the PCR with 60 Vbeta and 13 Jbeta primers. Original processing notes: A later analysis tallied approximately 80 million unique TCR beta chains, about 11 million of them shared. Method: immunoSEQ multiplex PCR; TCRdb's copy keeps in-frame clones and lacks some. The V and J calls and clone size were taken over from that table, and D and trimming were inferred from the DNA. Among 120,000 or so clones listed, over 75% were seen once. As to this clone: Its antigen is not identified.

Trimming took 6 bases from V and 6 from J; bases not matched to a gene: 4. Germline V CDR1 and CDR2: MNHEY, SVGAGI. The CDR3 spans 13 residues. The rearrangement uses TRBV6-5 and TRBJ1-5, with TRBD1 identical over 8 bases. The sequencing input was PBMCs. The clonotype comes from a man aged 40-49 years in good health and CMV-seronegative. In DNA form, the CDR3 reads TGTGCCAGCAGGTGGACAGGGAGTCAGCCCCAGCATTTT. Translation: CASRWTGSQPQHF.